The present T cell receptor beta chain was sequenced within a study of blood T cell repertoires in COVID-19 (dated by TCRdb to between 2020 and 2021). General notes on the study: The collaborator samples originated in the United States, Italy and Spain and spanned the acute and convalescent phases of COVID-19. The prospective study material was composed of cDNA or gDNA derived from T cells, B-cell-depleted T cells, or PBMCs. The dataset comprised deeply sampled blood TCRbeta repertoires from subjects exposed to, actively infected with, or recovered from COVID-19. The repertoires were released in a freely available public database meant as a resource for research on the immune response to SARS-CoV-2. The samples were drawn from the first 160 participants of the ongoing ImmuneRACE study and from roughly 1,300 subjects provided by 6 global collaborators. Nearly every sample came with metadata listing a de-identified subject ID, COVID-19 status, age in years and sex. Where available, HLA class I and class II types were taken from metadata supplied by the sample provider and were not determined by assay-based typing.

Whole blood was collected in K2EDTA tubes by collaborating institutions according to the institutions' own protocols. Collaborator samples were shipped for TCRbeta analysis as frozen whole blood, isolated PBMCs, or DNA extracted from either sample type. What the study reported, not specific to this receptor: How much clinical and demographic metadata was included differed by source and by participant, and the metadata was provided uncurated.

TCRbeta CDR3 regions were amplified from genomic DNA by means of the immunoSEQ Assay, a bias-controlled multiplex PCR. Per the source publication's procedure: Within the assay, amplification of reference gene primers was used to estimate how many nucleated cells each sample contained. Sequence reads were collapsed and filtered to measure the absolute abundance of every unique TCRbeta CDR3 rearrangement. For each sample, productive Simpson clonality was calculated by taking the square root of Simpson's diversity index across productive rearrangements. The table was pulled from immuneACCESS by TCRdb, which kept in-frame rearrangements only. Such tables lose some clones; where checked, under half of the loss comes from unresolved V genes, and the rest has no known cause. The DNA gave D and trimming, while V, J and clone size come from that table. This sample comprises 150,000 to 200,000 clones, roughly 85% of them detected only once. The biggest ten clones account for around 8.3% of the sample.

As for this clone: This clone's antigen is unknown. Within one base of it there is no much larger clone, and no base qualities were kept.

The TCR was taken from a man between 60 and 75 years old with acute or convalescent COVID-19. Specimen: peripheral blood.

The DNA is as follows: TGCGCCAGCAGCTTCTCCGGGGTGGGCACCGGGGAGCTGTTTTTT. Translated, it reads CASSFSGVGTGELFF. The sequence is built from TRBV5-1 and TRBJ2-2; tentative D gene TRBD2, with 5 bases matching. Relative to germline, V is 2 bases shorter and J is 4 bases shorter, with 12 bases between their ends. Per the germline V gene, SGHRS is the CDR1 and YFSETQ is the CDR2. The CDR3 sequence holds 15 residues, the cysteine and phenylalanine included. Only the CDR3 DNA stays, 45 bases, in frame from base 1.